The present TCR beta chain was sequenced within a study of CD8 T cells in ankylosing spondylitis (dated by TCRdb to about 2017). Turning to the overall study: T cell receptor beta repertoires were profiled in healthy donors and ankylosing spondylitis patients so that disease-linked TCR variants could be found. The full study cohort comprised 25 or so ankylosing spondylitis patients and roughly 110 healthy donors. Peripheral blood was sampled, and synovial fluid was additionally collected from ankylosing spondylitis patients. The investigation overall reported the following: Some motif variants had previously been reported in the synovial fluid and blood of reactive arthritis patients, which suggests shared mechanisms of disease initiation. The disease-linked clones had a CD8+ phenotype and were found at relatively low frequencies in peripheral blood. The disease-linked clones were reported to be significantly enriched in matched synovial fluid samples from ankylosing spondylitis patients. Blood from ankylosing spondylitis patients appeared to be characterized by a TCR beta motif made up of 8 or 9 highly homologous amino acid variants.

About this clonotype itself: This receptor's antigen is unknown. No per-base quality is available; no much larger clone lies one base away.

Sequencing relied on an Illumina HiSeq 2500. Quantitative 5'-RACE with molecular barcodes was used to prepare TCR beta libraries. The study's processing was this. A new computational method, built on a probabilistic model of VDJ rearrangement, was used to identify disease-linked TCR variants. TCRdb passed the public sequencing reads through fastp at Q25 and MiXCR, retaining productive beta sequences. Rows with a matching CDR3 protein are joined into one entry that keeps the most common DNA and genes. These V and J calls derive from TCRdb rather than the authors' analysis. This sample lists 250,000 or so distinct CDR3 sequences; under 30% were detected once. The top ten clonotypes cover around 0.58% of the sample. CDR1 SQVTM and CDR2 ANQGSEA were looked up in the germline V gene. Trimming costs V 4 bases and J 2 bases, and their ends lie 11 bases apart. Spanning cysteine to phenylalanine, the CDR3 consists of 13 amino acids. Of all the DNA, just the CDR3 is kept, 39 bases in frame from base 1.

Rearrangement joined TRBV29-1 to TRBJ2-5; a tentative D match to TRBD2 spans 6 bases. This clonotype originated in a male donor with ankylosing spondylitis or in good health (not recorded which). The sample comprised blood, either unsorted or a sorted T cell fraction (not recorded which). CDR3 region: CSVVGGEQETQYF. In nucleotides, the sequence is TGCAGCGTTGTAGGAGGGGAACAAGAGACCCAGTACTTC. The reference TRBV29-1 and TRBJ2-5 proteins fill in what lies around the CDR3, so the full variable domain reads SAVISQKPSRDICQRGTSLTIQCQVDSQVTMMFWYRQQPGQSLTLIATANQGSEATYESGFVIDKFPISRPNLTFSTLTVSNMSPEDSSIYLCSVVGGEQETQYFGPGTRLLVL.